The clone carrying this TCR beta chain was seen a single time. What it binds is not known. This sample stems from a study of T cell responses to AZD1222 COVID-19 vaccine. Study-wide results and limits: Repertoires in all cases were sampled only once the peak T cell response had passed.

Second-dose schedules of about 4 or about 12 weeks were combined. Germline V lookup: CDR1 SGHTA, CDR2 FQGTGA. This CDR3 is built from 13 residues. Trimming cost V 5 bases and J 1 base, with 8 bases left between them. Data came from immunoSEQ multiplex PCR; TCRdb stores just in-frame clones and leaves some out. The sample lists about 86,000 clones, roughly 90% occurring once. Sample: peripheral blood, taken 28 days after the second AZD1222 dose. The receptor was isolated from an adult who received the AZD1222 COVID-19 vaccine. The chain links TRBV7-3 to TRBJ1-1, with unresolved D. The CDR3 region is CASSPTWNTEAFF. The CDR3 DNA sequence: TGTGCCAGCAGCCCAACATGGAACACTGAAGCTTTCTTT.